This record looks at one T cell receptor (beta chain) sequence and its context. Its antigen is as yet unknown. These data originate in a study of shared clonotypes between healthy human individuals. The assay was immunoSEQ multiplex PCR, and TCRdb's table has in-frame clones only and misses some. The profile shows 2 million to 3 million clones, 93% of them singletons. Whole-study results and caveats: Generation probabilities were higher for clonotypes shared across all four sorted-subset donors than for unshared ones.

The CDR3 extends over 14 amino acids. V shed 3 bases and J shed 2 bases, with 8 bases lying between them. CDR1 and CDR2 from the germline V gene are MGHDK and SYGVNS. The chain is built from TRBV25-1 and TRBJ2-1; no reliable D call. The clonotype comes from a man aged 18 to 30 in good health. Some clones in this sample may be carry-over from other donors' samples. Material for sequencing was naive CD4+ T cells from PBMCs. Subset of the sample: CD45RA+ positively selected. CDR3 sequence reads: CASSDPGTYNEQFF. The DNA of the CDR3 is TGTGCCAGCAGTGACCCCGGAACCTACAATGAGCAGTTCTTC.